These 12 T cell receptor beta chains originate from one sample sequenced in a study of cytomegalovirus exposure and HLA in healthy donors. Use of 60 Vbeta and 13 Jbeta primers characterized the PCR. Produced via immunoSEQ multiplex PCR; TCRdb's table is partial and in-frame only. The sample spans around 200,000 clones; the ten largest clones claim 0.7% to 1%. The sequencing input was PBMCs. The receptors were sampled from a woman aged 18 to 35 in good health and CMV-seropositive.

The chain is built from TRBV5-6 and TRBJ2-7; weak D call: TRBD1 (6 bases). The germline V gene has CDR1 SGHDT and CDR2 YYEEEE. Trimming pared 4 bases from V and 3 bases from J, leaving 11 bases between. This CDR3 spans 13 amino acids. The CDR3 bases are TGTGCCAGCAGCACCTCGGACAGCTACGAGCAGTACTTC. Residues: CASSTSDSYEQYF. Filled out from reference TRBV5-6 and TRBJ2-7, the complete variable domain reads DAGVTQSPTHLIKTRGQQVTLRCSPKSGHDTVSWYQQALGQGPQFIFQYYEEEERQRGNFPDRFSGHQFPNYSSELNVNALLLGDSALYLCASSTSDSYEQYFGPGTRLTVT.

The CDR3 loop is CASSLQQGAGETQYF. Here the CDR3 DNA reads TGTGCCAGCAGCCTCCAACAGGGGGCCGGGGAGACCCAGTACTTC. The rearrangement uses TRBV7-9 and TRBJ2-7; 9 nucleotides align to TRBD1. Judging by the DNA end, TRBJ2-5 fits better; the J call may be wrong. From germline, CDR1 is SEHNR and CDR2 FQNEAQ (reference sequence). The CDR3 extends over 15 amino acids.

The chain recombines TRBV6-4 with TRBJ2-1, with D possibly being TRBD1 (6 bases). CDR3 length equals 14 residues. The V and J ends lost 2 bases and 8 bases respectively, with 13 bases between them. Germline values: CDR1 MRHNA, CDR2 SNTAGT. As DNA, the CDR3 is TGTGCCAGCAGTGACGATTCCAGGGGCCATGAGCAGTTCTTC. It translates to CASSDDSRGHEQFF.

V gene TRBV13 combines with J gene TRBJ2-1; 7 bases are a match to TRBD2. Per germline, CDR1 PRHDT and CDR2 FYEKMQ (reference sequence). V was pared by 1 base and J by 5 bases, with 5 bases of the junction left unmatched. The CDR3 loop spans 15 amino acids. This CDR3 reads CASSLAGGLHNEQFF. The CDR3 coding sequence is TGTGCCAGCAGCTTAGCGGGGGGACTCCACAATGAGCAGTTCTTC.

The V gene is TRBV21-1, the J gene TRBJ2-3; the D call of TRBD2 is as the table states it, not checked on the DNA. TRBV21-1 constitutes a pseudogene. This CDR3 contains 18 residues. The CDR3 DNA is TGTGCCAGCAGCAAATCCATTACTAGCGGGAGGGCCGAAGATACGCAGTATTTT. Protein sequence: CASSKSITSGRAEDTQYF.

The chain is built from TRBV2 and TRBJ2-7; D call uncertain. This CDR3 is 15 amino acids long. With 6 bases removed from V and 4 bases from J, the gap between germline ends came to 19 bases. CDR1 and CDR2 from the germline V gene are SNHLY and FYNNEI. CDR3: CASRRTSGSMYEQYF. DNA of the CDR3: TGTGCCAGCAGGCGCACTTCCGGGTCAATGTACGAGCAGTACTTC.

J is TRBJ2-3 and V is TRBV5-4, with 14 bases matching TRBD2. Trimming at V came to 3 bases and at J to 0 bases, leaving 3 bases not matched to a gene. Germline CDR1 SGHNT, CDR2 YYREEE (reference sequence). The CDR3 is 17 residues long. CDR3 residues: CASSSGTSGGSTDTQYF. The DNA of the CDR3 is TGTGCCAGCAGCTCCGGGACTAGCGGGGGAAGCACAGATACGCAGTATTTT.

The chain has TRBV5-5 and TRBJ2-5, with 9 bases fitting TRBD1. The trim removed 4 bases at V and 0 bases at J, leaving 4 bases unmatched. There are 15 residues in the CDR3. CDR1 and CDR2 from the germline V gene are SGHKS and YYEKEE (reference sequence). The CDR3 coding sequence is TGTGCCAGCAGCCGATGGACAGGGGACCAAGAGACCCAGTACTTC. Amino acids: CASSRWTGDQETQYF.

The chain employs TRBV5-6 and TRBJ1-1; maybe TRBD1 (5 bases). The germline V and J ends were trimmed by 4 bases and 4 bases, with 20 bases remaining between them. Germline assignment: CDR1 SGHDT and CDR2 YYEEEE. The CDR3 sequence is 16 residues long. The CDR3 reads CASSEDLWTTRTEAFF. The CDR3 DNA sequence: TGTGCCAGCAGCGAGGACCTATGGACAACCCGCACTGAAGCTTTCTTT.

The V and J genes are TRBV19 and TRBJ2-1; the match to TRBD2 covers 8 bases. Germline values: CDR1 LNHDA, CDR2 SQIVND (reference sequence). V was clipped by 8 bases and J by 7 bases; unmatched bases: 13. The CDR3 has 15 residues. The chain's CDR3 is CASRLAGGGKNEQFF. CDR3 DNA: TGTGCCAGTCGACTTGCGGGAGGAGGTAAGAATGAGCAGTTCTTC.

This chain links TRBV7-9 with TRBJ2-1, with D possibly being TRBD2 (6 bases). The germline V and J ends were trimmed by 7 bases and 8 bases, with 15 bases remaining between them. The CDR3 spans 13 residues. Germline V gene data show CDR1 as SEHNR and CDR2 as FQNEAQ (reference sequence). CDR3 sequence (DNA): TGTGCCAGCACCCGGTCGGCTAGCGATGAGCAGTTCTTC. Its protein product is CASTRSASDEQFF. Based on the CDR3 plus reference TRBV7-9 and TRBJ2-1, the full variable domain is DTGVSQNPRHKITKRGQNVTFRCDPISEHNRLYWYRQTLGQGPEFLTYFQNEAQLEKSRLLSDRFSAERPKGSFSTLEIQRTEQGDSAMYLCASTRSASDEQFFGPGTRLTVL.

The chain links TRBV5-1 to TRBJ2-7; D might be TRBD2 (5 bases). V was shortened by 4 bases and J by 6 bases, with 17 bases between the two germline ends. Germline V gene lookup returns CDR1 SGHRS and CDR2 YFSETQ. The CDR3 spans 14 residues. DNA of the CDR3: TGCGCCAGCAGCCCTCCCGGGGTTCCCGGCGAGCAGTACTTC. Translation gives CASSPPGVPGEQYF.